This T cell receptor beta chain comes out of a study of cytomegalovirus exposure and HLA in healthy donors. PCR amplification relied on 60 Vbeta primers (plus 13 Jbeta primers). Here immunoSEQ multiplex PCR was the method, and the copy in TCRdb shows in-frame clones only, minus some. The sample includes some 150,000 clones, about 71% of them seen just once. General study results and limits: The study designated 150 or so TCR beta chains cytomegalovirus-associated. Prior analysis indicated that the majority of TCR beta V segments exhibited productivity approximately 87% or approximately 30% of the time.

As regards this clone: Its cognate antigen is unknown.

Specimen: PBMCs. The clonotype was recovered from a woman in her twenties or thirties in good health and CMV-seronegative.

The CDR3 region has the DNA TGCGCCAGCAGCCAAGATAGTGGGGGCGGTGAGCAGTTCTTC. Its protein is CASSQDSGGGEQFF. V is TRBV4-3 and J is TRBJ2-1; TRBD1 might be the D (6 bases). Trimming took off 0 bases at V and 9 bases at J, with 12 bases between the two ends. CDR3 size: 14 residues. Germline assignment: CDR1 LGHNA and CDR2 YSLEER.